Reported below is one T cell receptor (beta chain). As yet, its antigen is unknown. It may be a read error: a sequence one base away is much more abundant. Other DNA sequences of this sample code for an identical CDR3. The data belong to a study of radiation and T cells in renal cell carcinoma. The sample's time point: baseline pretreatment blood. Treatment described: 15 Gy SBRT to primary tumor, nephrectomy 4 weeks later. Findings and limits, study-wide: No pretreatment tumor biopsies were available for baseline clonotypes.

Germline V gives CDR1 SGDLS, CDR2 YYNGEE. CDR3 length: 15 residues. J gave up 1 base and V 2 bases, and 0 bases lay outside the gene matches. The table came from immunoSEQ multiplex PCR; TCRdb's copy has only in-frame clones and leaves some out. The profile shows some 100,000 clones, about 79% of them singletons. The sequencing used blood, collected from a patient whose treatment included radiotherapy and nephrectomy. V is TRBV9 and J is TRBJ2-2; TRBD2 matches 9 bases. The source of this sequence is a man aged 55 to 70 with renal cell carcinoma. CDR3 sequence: CASSVTSGNTGELFF. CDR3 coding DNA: TGTGCCAGCAGCGTGACTAGCGGGAACACCGGGGAGCTGTTTTTT.